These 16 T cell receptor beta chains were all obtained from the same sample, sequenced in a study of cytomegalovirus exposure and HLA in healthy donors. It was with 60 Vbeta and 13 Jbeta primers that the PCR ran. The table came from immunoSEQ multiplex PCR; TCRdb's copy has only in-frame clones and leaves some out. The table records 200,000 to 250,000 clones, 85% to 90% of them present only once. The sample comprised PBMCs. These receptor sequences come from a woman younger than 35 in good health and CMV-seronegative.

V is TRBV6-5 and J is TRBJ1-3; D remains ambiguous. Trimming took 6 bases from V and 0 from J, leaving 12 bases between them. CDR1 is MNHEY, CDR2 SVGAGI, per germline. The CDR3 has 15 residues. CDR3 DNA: TGTGCCAGCAGACGAAAGGGAGACTCTGGAAACACCATATATTTT. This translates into CASRRKGDSGNTIYF.

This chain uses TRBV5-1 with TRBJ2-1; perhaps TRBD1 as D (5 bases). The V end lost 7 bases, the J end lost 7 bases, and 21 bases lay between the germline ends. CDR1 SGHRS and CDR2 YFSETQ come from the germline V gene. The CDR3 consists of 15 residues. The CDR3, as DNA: TGCGCCAGCGGGTATTCTAGGGGCGGAACGAATGAGCAGTTCTTC. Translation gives CASGYSRGGTNEQFF. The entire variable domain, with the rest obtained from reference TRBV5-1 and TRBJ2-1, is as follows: KAGVTQTPRYLIKTRGQQVTLSCSPISGHRSVSWYQQTPGQGLQFLFEYFSETQRNKGNFPGRFSGRQFSNSRSEMNVSTLELGDSALYLCASGYSRGGTNEQFFGPGTRLTVL.

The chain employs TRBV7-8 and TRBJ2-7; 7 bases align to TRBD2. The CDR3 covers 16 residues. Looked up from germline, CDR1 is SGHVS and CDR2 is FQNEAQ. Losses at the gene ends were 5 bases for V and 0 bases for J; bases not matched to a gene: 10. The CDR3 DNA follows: TGTGCCAGCAGCGTGTTGGGGGGGACCCTCTCCTACGAGCAGTACTTC. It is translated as CASSVLGGTLSYEQYF.

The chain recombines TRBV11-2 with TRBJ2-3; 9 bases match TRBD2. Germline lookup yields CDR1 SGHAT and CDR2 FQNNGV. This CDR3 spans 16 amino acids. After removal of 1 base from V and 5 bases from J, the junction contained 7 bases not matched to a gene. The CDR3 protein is CASSLAGGGAVDTQYF. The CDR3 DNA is TGTGCCAGCAGCTTAGCGGGCGGGGGGGCCGTAGATACGCAGTATTTT.

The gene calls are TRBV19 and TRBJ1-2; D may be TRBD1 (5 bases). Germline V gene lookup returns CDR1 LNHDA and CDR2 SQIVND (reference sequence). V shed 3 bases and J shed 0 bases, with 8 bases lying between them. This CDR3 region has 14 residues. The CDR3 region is CASSIGHPNYGYTF. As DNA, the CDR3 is TGTGCCAGTAGTATTGGACACCCTAACTATGGCTACACCTTC.

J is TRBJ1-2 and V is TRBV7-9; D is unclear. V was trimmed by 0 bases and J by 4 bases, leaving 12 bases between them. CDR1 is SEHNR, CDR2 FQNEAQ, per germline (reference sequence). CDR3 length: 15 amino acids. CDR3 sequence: CASSLAVRASYGYTF. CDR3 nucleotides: TGTGCCAGCAGCTTAGCTGTGCGGGCATCCTATGGCTACACCTTC.

CDR3: CASSPDKYYEQYF. CDR3 coding DNA: TGTGCCAGCAGCCCTGACAAGTACTACGAGCAGTACTTC. The genes are TRBV11-2 and TRBJ2-7, with D unresolved. This CDR3 is built from 13 residues. V was shortened by 5 bases and J by 3 bases, with 11 bases between the two germline ends. Germline assignment: CDR1 SGHAT and CDR2 FQNNGV.

CDR3 DNA sequence: TGTGCCACCAGCAGAGATTATTGGGGCCCGAGCACAGATACGCAGTATTTT. Translating it yields CATSRDYWGPSTDTQYF. The rearrangement links TRBV15 to TRBJ2-3, with D perhaps matching TRBD1 (5 bases). Trimming shortened V by 0 bases and J by 0 bases, and 13 bases separated the two germline ends. Germline V gives CDR1 LNHNV, CDR2 YYDKDF (reference sequence). The CDR3 length is 17 residues.

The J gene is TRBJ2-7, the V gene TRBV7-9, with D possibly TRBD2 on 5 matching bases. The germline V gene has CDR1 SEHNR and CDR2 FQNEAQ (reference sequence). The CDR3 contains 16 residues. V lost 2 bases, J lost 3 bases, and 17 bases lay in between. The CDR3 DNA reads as TGTGCCAGCAGCTTATTTCGAGGGCGCGAAGGCTACGAGCAGTACTTC. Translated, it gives CASSLFRGREGYEQYF. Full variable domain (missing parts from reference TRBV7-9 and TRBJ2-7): DTGVSQNPRHKITKRGQNVTFRCDPISEHNRLYWYRQTLGQGPEFLTYFQNEAQLEKSRLLSDRFSAERPKGSFSTLEIQRTEQGDSAMYLCASSLFRGREGYEQYFGPGTRLTVT.

The CDR3: CASSERGRVSYNSPLHF. The DNA for the CDR3 is TGTGCCAGCAGCGAAAGGGGGAGGGTTTCCTATAATTCACCCCTCCACTTT. The chain joins TRBV6-1 to TRBJ1-6, with D tentatively TRBD1 (6 bases). With 6 bases removed from V and 1 base from J, the gap between germline ends came to 16 bases. The length of the CDR3 is 17 residues. Germline CDR1 is MNHNS and CDR2 is SASEGT.

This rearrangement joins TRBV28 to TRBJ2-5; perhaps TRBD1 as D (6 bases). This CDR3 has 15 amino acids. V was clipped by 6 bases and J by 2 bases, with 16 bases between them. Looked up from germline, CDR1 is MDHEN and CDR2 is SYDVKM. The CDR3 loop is CASRGAQGVQETQYF. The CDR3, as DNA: TGTGCCAGCAGGGGGGCACAGGGTGTTCAAGAGACCCAGTACTTC.

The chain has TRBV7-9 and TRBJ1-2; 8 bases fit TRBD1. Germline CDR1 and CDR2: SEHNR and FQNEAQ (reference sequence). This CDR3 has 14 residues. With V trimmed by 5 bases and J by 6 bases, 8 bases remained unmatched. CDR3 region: CASSRGQGQDGYTF. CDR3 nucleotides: TGTGCCAGCAGCCGTGGACAGGGTCAGGATGGCTACACCTTC.

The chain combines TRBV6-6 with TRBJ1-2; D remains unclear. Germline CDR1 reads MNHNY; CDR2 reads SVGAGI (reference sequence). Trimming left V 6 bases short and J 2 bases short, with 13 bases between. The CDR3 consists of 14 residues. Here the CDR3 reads CASSPGIGNYGYTF. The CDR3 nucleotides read TGTGCCAGCAGCCCTGGTATCGGGAACTATGGCTACACCTTC.

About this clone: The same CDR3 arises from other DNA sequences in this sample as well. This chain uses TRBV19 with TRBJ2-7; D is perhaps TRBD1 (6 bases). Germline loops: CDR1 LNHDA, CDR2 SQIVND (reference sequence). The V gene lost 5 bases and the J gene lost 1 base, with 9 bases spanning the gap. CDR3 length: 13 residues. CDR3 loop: CASSPGQSYEQYF. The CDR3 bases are TGTGCCAGTAGTCCGGGACAATCCTACGAGCAGTACTTC.

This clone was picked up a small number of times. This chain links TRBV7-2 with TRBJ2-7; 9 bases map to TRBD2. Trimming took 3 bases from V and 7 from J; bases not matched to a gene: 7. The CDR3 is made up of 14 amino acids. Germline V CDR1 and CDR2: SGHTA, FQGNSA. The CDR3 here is CASSFGGGAREQYF. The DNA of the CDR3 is TGTGCCAGCAGCTTCGGCGGGGGGGCACGAGAGCAGTACTTC.

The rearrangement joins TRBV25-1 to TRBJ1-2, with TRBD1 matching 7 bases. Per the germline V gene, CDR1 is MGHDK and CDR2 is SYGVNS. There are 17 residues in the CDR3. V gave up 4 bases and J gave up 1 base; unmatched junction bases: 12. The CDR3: CASSAPGQPTGNYGYTF. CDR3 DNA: TGTGCCAGCAGTGCGCCGGGACAGCCCACGGGTAACTATGGCTACACCTTC.